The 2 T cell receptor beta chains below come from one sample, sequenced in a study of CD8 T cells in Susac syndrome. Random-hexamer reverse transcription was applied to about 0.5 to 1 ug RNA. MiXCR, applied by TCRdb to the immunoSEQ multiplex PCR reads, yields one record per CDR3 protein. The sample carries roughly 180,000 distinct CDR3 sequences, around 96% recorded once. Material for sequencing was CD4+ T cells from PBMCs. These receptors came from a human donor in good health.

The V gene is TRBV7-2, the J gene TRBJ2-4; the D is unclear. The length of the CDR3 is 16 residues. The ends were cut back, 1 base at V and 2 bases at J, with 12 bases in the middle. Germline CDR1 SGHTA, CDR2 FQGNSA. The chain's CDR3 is CASSLVARSTKNIQYF. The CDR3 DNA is TGTGCCAGCAGCTTAGTTGCCAGGAGCACCAAAAACATTCAGTACTTC.

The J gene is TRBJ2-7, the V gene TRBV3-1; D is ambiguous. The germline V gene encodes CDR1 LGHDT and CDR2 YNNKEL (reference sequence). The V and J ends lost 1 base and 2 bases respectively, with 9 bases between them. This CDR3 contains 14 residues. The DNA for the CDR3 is TGTGCCAGCAGCCAAGCCCCCGGACCCTACGAGCAGTACTTC. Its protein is CASSQAPGPYEQYF.